A selection of T cell receptor beta chains follows, all from one sample in a study of cytomegalovirus exposure and HLA in healthy donors. This table comes from immunoSEQ multiplex PCR, and its TCRdb copy is limited to in-frame clones, with some not included. This table has under 150,000 clones, about 80% appearing once. Sequenced input: PBMCs. Receptor source: a human donor in good health. CDR3s leave out the opening cysteine and the closing phenylalanine or tryptophan. The order of the fields is clone size, J gene, V gene, CDR3 protein. Clone size is shown for a subset of rows, as once, few, many or a class of expanded clone.

clone_size: few
j_call: TRBJ2-7
v_call: TRBV6-5
cdr3_aa: ASSYRGGSTYEQY

clone_size: -
j_call: -
v_call: TRBV5-6
cdr3_aa: ASSWGTGRYEQY

clone_size: -
j_call: TRBJ2-3
v_call: TRBV10-1
cdr3_aa: ASSEVGGASTDTQY

clone_size: -
j_call: TRBJ2-5
v_call: TRBV27
cdr3_aa: ASSLRTGETQY

clone_size: few
j_call: TRBJ1-2
v_call: TRBV7-9
cdr3_aa: ASSPGTADYGYT

clone_size: -
j_call: TRBJ1-6
v_call: TRBV5-6
cdr3_aa: ASSLGGYHSPLH

clone_size: -
j_call: TRBJ2-3
v_call: TRBV29-1
cdr3_aa: SVRQGGTDTQY

clone_size: -
j_call: TRBJ1-3
v_call: TRBV6-5
cdr3_aa: ASSPGTESGNTIY

clone_size: -
j_call: TRBJ2-7
v_call: TRBV6-6
cdr3_aa: ASSRDRVSREQY

clone_size: once
j_call: TRBJ2-5
v_call: TRBV10-1
cdr3_aa: ASSESSLAGDHQETQY

clone_size: -
j_call: TRBJ2-3
v_call: TRBV28
cdr3_aa: ASRTDLLGDTQY